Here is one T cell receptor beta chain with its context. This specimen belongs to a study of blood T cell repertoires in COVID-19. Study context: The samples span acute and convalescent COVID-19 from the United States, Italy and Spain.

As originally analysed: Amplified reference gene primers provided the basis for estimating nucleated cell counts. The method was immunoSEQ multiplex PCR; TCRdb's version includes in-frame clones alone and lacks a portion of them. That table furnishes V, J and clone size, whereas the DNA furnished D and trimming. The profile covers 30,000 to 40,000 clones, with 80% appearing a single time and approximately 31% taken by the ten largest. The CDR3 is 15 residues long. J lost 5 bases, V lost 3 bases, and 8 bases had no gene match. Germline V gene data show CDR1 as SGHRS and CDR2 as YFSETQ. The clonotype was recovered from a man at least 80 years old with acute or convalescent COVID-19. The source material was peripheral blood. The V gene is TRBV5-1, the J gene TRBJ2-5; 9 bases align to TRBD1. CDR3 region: CASSYLQGAGETQYF. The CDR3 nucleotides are TGCGCCAGCAGCTATCTACAGGGGGCCGGGGAGACCCAGTACTTC.